This is a list of T cell receptor beta chains from one sample in a study of T cells in localized non-small cell lung cancer. Measured with immunoSEQ multiplex PCR; TCRdb has only the in-frame clones, and not every one. Of tens of thousands of clones listed, more than 85% are singletons. The sequenced sample was PBMCs, obtained before any cancer treatment. The origin of the receptors is a woman aged 40-75 years with stage II lung adenocarcinoma. Each CDR3 is given with its conserved first and last residue. D genes are given only for firm matches. Clone size is stated in some rows and not others, as once, few, many or a class when expanded.

TRBD1	once	TRBJ1-2	TRBV2	CATNPGTVNGYTF	TGTGCCACCAACCCAGGGACAGTGAATGGCTACACCTTC
TRBD1	-	TRBJ1-2	TRBV6-1	CASTLDRNARTF	TGTGCCAGCACCCTGGACAGGAACGCGAGGACCTTC
TRBD1	-	TRBJ1-1	TRBV10-3	CAISEPTGRRHTEAFF	TGTGCCATCAGTGAGCCGACAGGGAGAAGGCACACTGAAGCTTTCTTT
-	few	TRBJ1-3	TRBV10-1	CASSESGGPGNTIYF	TGCGCCAGCAGTGAGTCAGGAGGGCCTGGAAACACCATATATTTT
TRBD2	-	TRBJ2-1	TRBV29-1	CSLGREREYSEQFF	TGCAGCCTTGGTCGGGAGCGGGAGTATAGTGAGCAGTTCTTC
TRBD1	-	TRBJ1-5	TRBV6-1	CASLPTGGFNQPQHF	TGTGCCAGCCTACCAACAGGGGGTTTTAATCAGCCCCAGCATTTT
-	-	TRBJ1-1	TRBV2	CASSVGGGRLDEAFF	TGTGCCAGCAGTGTTGGAGGGGGACGCCTTGATGAAGCTTTCTTT
-	-	TRBJ2-3	TRBV11-2	CASSLVAGSGDTQYF	TGTGCCAGCAGCTTAGTCGCTGGGTCGGGAGATACGCAGTATTTT
-	-	TRBJ1-1	TRBV11-1	CASSSIPENTEAFF	TGTGCCAGCAGCTCGATACCAGAGAACACTGAAGCTTTCTTT
-	-	TRBJ2-7	TRBV5-1	CASAGELTYEQYF	TGCGCCAGTGCCGGGGAGCTGACCTACGAGCAGTACTTC
-	-	TRBJ2-5	TRBV6-8	CASRKNGTGETQYF	TGTGCCAGCAGGAAGAATGGGACCGGGGAGACCCAGTACTTC
-	-	TRBJ2-7	TRBV6-1	CASSERRVGYEQYF	TGTGCCAGCAGTGAAAGGAGGGTAGGCTACGAGCAGTACTTC
-	-	TRBJ2-3	TRBV2	CASSERIFGTNKGTDTQYF	TGTGCCAGCAGTGAACGAATCTTTGGGACCAACAAAGGGACAGATACGCAGTATTTT
-	-	TRBJ1-2	TRBV2	CASSEGEAYGYTF	TGTGCCAGCAGTGAAGGGGAGGCCTATGGCTACACCTTC
-	-	TRBJ1-4	TRBV9	CASSFFPGQGEKLFF	TGTGCCAGCAGCTTTTTCCCGGGACAAGGCGAAAAACTGTTTTTT
TRBD2	-	TRBJ2-5	TRBV10-1	CASSESGSGYAQETQYF	TGCGCCAGCAGTGAGTCGGGTAGCGGGTACGCCCAAGAGACCCAGTACTTC
-	-	TRBJ2-5	TRBV7-7	CASSAQLGAQETQYF	TGTGCCAGCAGCGCACAACTAGGGGCCCAAGAGACCCAGTACTTC
-	-	TRBJ2-5	TRBV11-2	CASSWVYGEETQYF	TGTGCCAGCAGCTGGGTCTATGGAGAGGAGACCCAGTACTTC
TRBD1	-	TRBJ1-1	TRBV6-5	CASSYKQGEWGTEAFF	TGTGCCAGCAGTTACAAGCAGGGGGAGTGGGGGACTGAAGCTTTCTTT
-	-	TRBJ1-2	TRBV6-6	CASSPPTYGYTF	TGTGCCAGCAGCCCTCCCACTTATGGCTACACCTTC
-	-	TRBJ1-3	TRBV5-1	CASSLVAVNSGNTIYF	TGCGCCAGCAGCTTGGTGGCGGTGAACTCTGGAAACACCATATATTTT
-	-	TRBJ1-2	TRBV5-1	CASSGVPGDPIGNF	TGCGCCAGCAGCGGGGTCCCAGGGGACCCAATTGGAAACTTC
TRBD2	-	TRBJ2-7	TRBV7-6	CASSLGGERGPTYEQYF	TGTGCCAGCAGCTTAGGGGGAGAGCGGGGACCCACCTACGAGCAGTACTTC
-	few	TRBJ2-3	TRBV5-6	CASSFGGRTDTQYF	TGTGCCAGCAGTTTTGGGGGGCGGACAGATACGCAGTATTTT
TRBD1	-	TRBJ1-2	TRBV28	CASRLSSGTVRGYTF	TGTGCCAGCAGACTTTCCTCCGGGACAGTTAGGGGCTACACCTTC